This T cell receptor beta chain was sequenced during a study of cytomegalovirus exposure and HLA in healthy donors. General study results and limits: TCR beta chains numbering approximately 150 were designated cytomegalovirus-associated. In a later analysis, an Asian-associated ancestry cluster reportedly showed fewer N-insertions than the 666-donor mean. Highest at DRB1 and lowest at HLA-C, TCR association rates differed among HLA loci in a later analysis. High specificity and sensitivity for cytomegalovirus status were reported for the classifier.

For this clone: Its target is unknown.

V lost 1 base and J 8 bases, leaving 6 bases between the germline ends. The CDR3 contains 13 residues. The V gene's germline CDR1 is SGHDN and CDR2 FVKESK. PCR amplification relied on 60 Vbeta primers (plus 13 Jbeta primers). Using immunoSEQ multiplex PCR, the repertoire was profiled, and TCRdb retains in-frame clones only, with some absent. The sample has fewer than 200,000 clones, roughly 80% seen once. Sequences were obtained from PBMCs. The V call is TRBV14, the J call TRBJ1-6; unclear D gene. The receptor was isolated from a woman in her twenties or thirties in good health and CMV-seropositive. CDR3 nucleotide sequence: TGTGCCAGCAGCCAAGCCCTCGATTCACCCCTCCACTTT. Translated, it gives CASSQALDSPLHF.